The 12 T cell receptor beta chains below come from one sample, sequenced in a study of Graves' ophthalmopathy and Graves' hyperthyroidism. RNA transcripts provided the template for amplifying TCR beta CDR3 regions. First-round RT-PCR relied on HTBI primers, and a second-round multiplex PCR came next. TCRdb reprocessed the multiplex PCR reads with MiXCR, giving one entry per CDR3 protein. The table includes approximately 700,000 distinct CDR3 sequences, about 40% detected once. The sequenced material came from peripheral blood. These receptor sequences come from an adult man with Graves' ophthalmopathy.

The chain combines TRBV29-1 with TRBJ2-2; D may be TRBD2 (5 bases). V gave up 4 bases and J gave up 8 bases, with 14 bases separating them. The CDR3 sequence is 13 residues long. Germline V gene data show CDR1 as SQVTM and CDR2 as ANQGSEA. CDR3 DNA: TGCAGCGTTGTTGGTTGGGTAGCGGGGGAGCTGTTTTTT. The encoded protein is CSVVGWVAGELFF.

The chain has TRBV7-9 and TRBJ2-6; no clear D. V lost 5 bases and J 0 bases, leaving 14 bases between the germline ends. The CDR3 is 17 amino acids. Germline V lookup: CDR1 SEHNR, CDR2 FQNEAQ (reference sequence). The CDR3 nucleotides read TGTGCCAGCAGCCCCACGACCTGGAGCTCTGGGGCCAACGTCCTGACTTTC. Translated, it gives CASSPTTWSSGANVLTF.

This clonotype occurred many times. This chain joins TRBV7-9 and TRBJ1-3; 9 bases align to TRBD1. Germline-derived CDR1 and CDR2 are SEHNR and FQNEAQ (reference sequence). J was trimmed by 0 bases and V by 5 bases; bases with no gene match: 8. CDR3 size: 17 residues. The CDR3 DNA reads TGTGCCAGCAGCACCGGGACAGGGAGGTCCTCTGGAAACACCATATATTTT. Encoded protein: CASSTGTGRSSGNTIYF. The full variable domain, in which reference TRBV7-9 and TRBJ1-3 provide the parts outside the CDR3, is DTGVSQNPRHKITKRGQNVTFRCDPISEHNRLYWYRQTLGQGPEFLTYFQNEAQLEKSRLLSDRFSAERPKGSFSTLEIQRTEQGDSAMYLCASSTGTGRSSGNTIYFGEGSWLTVV.

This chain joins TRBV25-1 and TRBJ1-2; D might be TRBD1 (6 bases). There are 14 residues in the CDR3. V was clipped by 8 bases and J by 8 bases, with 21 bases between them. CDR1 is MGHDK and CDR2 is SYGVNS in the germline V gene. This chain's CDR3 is CASQMDSGGRGYTF. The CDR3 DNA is TGTGCCAGCCAGATGGACAGCGGAGGAAGGGGCTACACCTTC.

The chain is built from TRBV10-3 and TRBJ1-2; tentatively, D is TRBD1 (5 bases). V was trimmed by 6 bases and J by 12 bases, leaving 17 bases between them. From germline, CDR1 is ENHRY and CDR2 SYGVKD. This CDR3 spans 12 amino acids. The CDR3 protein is CAISEGRAGNTF. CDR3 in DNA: TGTGCCATCAGCGAGGGGAGGGCTGGAAACACCTTC.

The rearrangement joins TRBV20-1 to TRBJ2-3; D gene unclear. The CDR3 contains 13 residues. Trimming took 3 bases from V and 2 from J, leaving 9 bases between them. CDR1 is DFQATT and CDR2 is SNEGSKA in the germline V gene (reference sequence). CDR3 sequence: CSARAPYTDTQYF. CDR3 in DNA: TGCAGTGCTAGGGCCCCCTACACAGATACGCAGTATTTT.

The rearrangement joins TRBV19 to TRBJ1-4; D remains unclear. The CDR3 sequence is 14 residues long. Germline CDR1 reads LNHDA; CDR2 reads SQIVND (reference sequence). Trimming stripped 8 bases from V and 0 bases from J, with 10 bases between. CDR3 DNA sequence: TGTGCCAGTCGTGACGGGCCAACTAATGAAAAACTGTTTTTT. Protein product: CASRDGPTNEKLFF.

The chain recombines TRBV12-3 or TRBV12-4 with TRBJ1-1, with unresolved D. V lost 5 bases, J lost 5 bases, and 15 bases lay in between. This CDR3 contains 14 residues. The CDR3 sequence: CASSVWAGRTEAFF. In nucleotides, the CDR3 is TGTGCCAGCAGTGTCTGGGCCGGACGAACTGAAGCTTTCTTT.

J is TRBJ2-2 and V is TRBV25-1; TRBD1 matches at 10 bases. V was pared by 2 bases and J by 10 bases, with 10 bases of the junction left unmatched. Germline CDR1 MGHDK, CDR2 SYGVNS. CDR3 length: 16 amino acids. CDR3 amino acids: CASSERGTGVSVELFF. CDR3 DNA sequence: TGTGCCAGCAGTGAACGGGGGACAGGGGTCTCGGTGGAGCTGTTTTTT. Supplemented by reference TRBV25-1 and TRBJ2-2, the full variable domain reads EADIYQTPRYLVIGTGKKITLECSQTMGHDKMYWYQQDPGMELHLIHYSYGVNSTEKGDLSSESTVSRIRTEHFPLTLESARPSHTSQYLCASSERGTGVSVELFFGEGSRLTVL.

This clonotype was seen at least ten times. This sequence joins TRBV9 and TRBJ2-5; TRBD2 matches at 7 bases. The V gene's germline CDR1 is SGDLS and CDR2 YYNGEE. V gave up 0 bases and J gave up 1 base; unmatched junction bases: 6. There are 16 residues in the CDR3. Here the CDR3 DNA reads TGTGCCAGCAGCGTAGATGGTAGCGGGTTCCAAGAGACCCAGTACTTC. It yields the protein CASSVDGSGFQETQYF.

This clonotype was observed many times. The CDR3 is CASSLSTGVTEAFF. The CDR3 DNA follows: TGCGCCAGCAGCTTGTCTACAGGGGTCACTGAAGCTTTCTTT. The J gene is TRBJ1-1, the V gene TRBV5-1, with 7 positions matching TRBD1. CDR3 length: 14 residues. Germline CDR1 reads SGHRS; CDR2 reads YFSETQ. Trimming at V came to 1 base and at J to 4 bases, leaving 4 bases not matched to a gene.

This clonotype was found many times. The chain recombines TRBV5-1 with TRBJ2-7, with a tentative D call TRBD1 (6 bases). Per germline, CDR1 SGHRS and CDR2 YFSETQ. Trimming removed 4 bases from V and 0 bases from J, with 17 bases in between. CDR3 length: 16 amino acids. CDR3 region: CASSRSGRDTSYEQYF. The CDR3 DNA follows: TGCGCCAGCAGCCGGAGCGGCCGGGACACCTCCTACGAGCAGTACTTC.